Each of the 20 T cell receptor beta chains below was sequenced from the same sample in a study of cytomegalovirus exposure and HLA in healthy donors (dated by TCRdb to between 2016 and 2019). Receptor libraries were prepared by the immunoSEQ multiplex PCR assay. For the multiplex PCR, a mixture combining 60 forward primers for TCR Vbeta segments and 13 reverse primers for TCR Jbeta segments was used. TCRdb holds this immuneACCESS table with in-frame rearrangements only. Some clones are missing; in checked studies, unresolved V genes explain under half, and the rest has no known cause. Here the sample has about 170,000 clones; roughly three quarters occur a single time. The biggest ten clones account for about 2.3% of the sample. The sample was PBMCs. The receptors were gathered from a woman aged 45 to 65 in good health and CMV-seronegative.

In the case of this clone: Sequence at one end of the junction differs from germline and may be a read error. Distinct nucleotide sequences in the sample also encode this CDR3. V gene TRBV7-2 combines with J gene TRBJ1-2, with TRBD1 matching over 12 bases. The germline CDR1 and CDR2 sequences are SGHTA and FQGNSA. The CDR3 loop spans 16 amino acids. The DNA for the CDR3 is TGTGCTAGCAGCTCCCGGGACAGGGGGCTGCGCGGTGGCTACACCTTC. This translates into CASSSRDRGLRGGYTF.

The gene calls are TRBV28 and TRBJ2-3, with D tentatively TRBD1 (6 bases). CDR1 and CDR2 from the germline V gene are MDHEN and SYDVKM. The germline V and J ends were trimmed by 1 base and 0 bases, with 8 bases remaining between them. The CDR3 runs 15 residues. The CDR3 region has the DNA TGTGCCAGCAGTTTATTGGGGGCCAGCACAGATACGCAGTATTTT. Its protein product is CASSLLGASTDTQYF.

This clone occurred a few times. The gene calls are TRBV5-1 and TRBJ1-1, with 7 positions matching TRBD1. The CDR3 contains 15 residues. CDR1 and CDR2 from the germline V gene are SGHRS and YFSETQ. The ends lost 4 bases at V and 4 bases at J; junction bases unmatched: 10. The DNA for the CDR3 is TGCGCCAGCAGCCTCGAAACAGGGGTTCTCACTGAAGCTTTCTTT. Its protein is CASSLETGVLTEAFF. Full variable domain (remainder filled in from reference TRBV5-1 and TRBJ1-1): KAGVTQTPRYLIKTRGQQVTLSCSPISGHRSVSWYQQTPGQGLQFLFEYFSETQRNKGNFPGRFSGRQFSNSRSEMNVSTLELGDSALYLCASSLETGVLTEAFFGQGTRLTVV.

The chain combines TRBV15 with TRBJ1-2; 9 bases map to TRBD1. The CDR3 runs to 16 residues. Germline V lookup: CDR1 LNHNV, CDR2 YYDKDF (reference sequence). V was pared by 9 bases and J by 4 bases, with 15 bases of the junction left unmatched. In DNA, the CDR3 is TGTGCCACGGAAGGACAGGGGAAGGGAAGGATCTATGGCTACACCTTC. Its protein product is CATEGQGKGRIYGYTF.

The rearrangement links TRBV28 to TRBJ2-5, with D perhaps TRBD2 (5 bases). Judging by the DNA end, TRBJ2-7 fits better; the J call may be wrong. This CDR3 region has 13 residues. Looked up from germline, CDR1 is MDHEN and CDR2 is SYDVKM. The DNA of the CDR3 is TGTGCCAGCAAACTAGGGAATAGGGTCGAGCAGTACTTC. As protein: CASKLGNRVEQYF.

Here the CDR3 reads CASSSARQRNNSPLHF. CDR3 coding DNA: TGTGCCAGCAGCTCTGCCCGGCAGAGGAATAATTCACCCCTCCACTTT. The chain uses TRBV5-6 and TRBJ1-6; D remains ambiguous. CDR3 length equals 16 residues. The germline V and J ends were trimmed by 3 bases and 5 bases, with 15 bases remaining between them. The germline V gene has CDR1 SGHDT and CDR2 YYEEEE.

This chain links TRBV6-5 with TRBJ2-5; tentatively, D is TRBD1 (5 bases). With the DNA end fitting TRBJ2-7 better, the J assignment may be wrong. CDR1 and CDR2 (germline): MNHEY, SVGAGI. The CDR3 is 15 amino acids. The CDR3 nucleotides read TGTGCCAGCAGTTACGGTCAGGGATGGACCTACGAGCAGTACTTC. This encodes CASSYGQGWTYEQYF.

This sequence joins TRBV5-8 and TRBJ2-1, with 12 bases that match TRBD1. V shed 4 bases and J 9 bases; nucleotides not matched to a gene: 5. Germline-derived CDR1 and CDR2 are SGHTS and YDEGEE. The CDR3 has 14 residues. CDR3 nucleotide sequence: TGTGCCAGCAGCAGGGGACAGGGGGCTCTTGAGCAGTTCTTC. It yields the protein CASSRGQGALEQFF.

The chain links TRBV10-3 to TRBJ2-7, with 8 bases identical to TRBD1. Losses at the gene ends were 10 bases for V and 5 bases for J; bases not matched to a gene: 10. Germline CDR1 and CDR2: ENHRY and SYGVKD. The CDR3 is made up of 13 amino acids. The CDR3 loop reads CASGGQGDDEQYF. CDR3 bases: TGTGCCAGCGGAGGACAGGGTGACGACGAGCAGTACTTC.

The chain has TRBV4-3 and TRBJ1-5; the D is unclear. V lost 0 bases to trimming and J lost 9 bases, with 9 bases between them. Per the germline V gene, CDR1 is LGHNA and CDR2 is YSLEER. The CDR3 sequence is 13 residues long. This CDR3 is CASSQDLPGPQHF. In nucleotides, the CDR3 is TGCGCCAGCAGCCAAGATCTTCCGGGGCCCCAGCATTTT.

This chain uses TRBV6-1 with TRBJ2-7, with D possibly TRBD2 on 6 matching bases. The germline V gene has CDR1 MNHNS and CDR2 SASEGT. V was shortened by 7 bases and J by 2 bases, with 9 bases between the two germline ends. This CDR3 region has 12 residues. The CDR3 DNA is TGTGCCAGCACTAGCGACCCCTACGAGCAGTACTTC. It specifies CASTSDPYEQYF.

CDR3 amino acids: CASSNTGISYEQYF. CDR3 sequence (DNA): TGTGCCAGTAGTAACACAGGGATCTCCTACGAGCAGTACTTC. V is TRBV19 and J is TRBJ2-7, with D perhaps TRBD1 (6 bases). The germline V gene has CDR1 LNHDA and CDR2 SQIVND (reference sequence). The CDR3 totals 14 residues. V shed 4 bases and J shed 0 bases, with 10 bases lying between them.

To note about this clone: This sample includes further DNA sequences coding for the same CDR3. The gene calls are TRBV9 and TRBJ2-3; 15 positions agree with TRBD2. This CDR3 contains 16 residues. Germline V lookup: CDR1 SGDLS, CDR2 YYNGEE. Losses at the gene ends were 2 bases for V and 4 bases for J; bases not matched to a gene: 2. The CDR3 region has the DNA TGTGCCAGCAGCGTGGGACTAGCGGGGGGACCAGATACGCAGTATTTT. Amino acid sequence: CASSVGLAGGPDTQYF. The full variable domain, in which reference TRBV9 and TRBJ2-3 provide the parts outside the CDR3, is DSGVTQTPKHLITATGQRVTLRCSPRSGDLSVYWYQQSLDQGLQFLIQYYNGEERAKGNILERFSAQQFPDLHSELNLSSLELGDSALYFCASSVGLAGGPDTQYFGPGTRLTVL.

This clone has only one observation. The chain has TRBV6-1 and TRBJ2-3, with TRBD1 matching 12 bases. Germline assignment: CDR1 MNHNS and CDR2 SASEGT. The CDR3 is 15 amino acids. V was pared by 6 bases and J by 7 bases, with 8 bases of the junction left unmatched. The CDR3 spells CASSSGTGGAYTQYF. The CDR3 DNA reads as TGTGCCAGCAGCAGCGGGACAGGGGGCGCGTATACGCAGTATTTT.

This chain uses TRBV5-1 with TRBJ2-7; the match to TRBD2 covers 8 bases. The V gene's germline CDR1 is SGHRS and CDR2 YFSETQ. This CDR3 has 15 residues. V lost 4 bases and J lost 5; bases outside the gene matches: 11. CDR3 protein: CASSVGGTSFHEQYF. CDR3 DNA: TGCGCCAGCAGCGTGGGAGGGACTAGTTTTCACGAGCAGTACTTC.

The J gene is TRBJ1-2, the V gene TRBV18; TRBD1 matches at 8 bases. The germline V gene has CDR1 KGHSH and CDR2 LQKENI. The length of the CDR3 is 15 residues. V shed 5 bases and J 0 bases; nucleotides not matched to a gene: 5. The CDR3 here is CASSSGTGANYGYTF. In DNA form, the CDR3 reads TGTGCCAGCTCAAGCGGGACAGGAGCTAACTATGGCTACACCTTC.

The genes are TRBV11-3 and TRBJ2-6; 9 nucleotides align to TRBD1. Germline CDR1 reads SGHNT; CDR2 reads YENEEA. The CDR3 spans 17 residues. The J segment lost 0 bases and the V segment lost 6 bases, leaving 6 bases of the junction unmatched. The CDR3 is CASRPGTGHSGANVLTF. CDR3 DNA: TGTGCCAGCAGACCTGGGACAGGGCACTCTGGGGCCAACGTCCTGACTTTC.

The chain uses TRBV7-2 and TRBJ2-2, with D tentatively TRBD1 (6 bases). The CDR3 contains 14 residues. CDR1 and CDR2 from the germline V gene are SGHTA and FQGNSA. V was trimmed by 4 bases and J by 1 base, leaving 7 bases between them. The CDR3 region has the DNA TGTGCCAGCAGCTCGGGACAGAACACCGGGGAGCTGTTTTTT. Residues: CASSSGQNTGELFF.

V usage is TRBV5-4 and J usage is TRBJ2-5, with TRBD2 as a possible D gene (7 bases). The length of the CDR3 is 15 residues. Germline V lookup: CDR1 SGHNT, CDR2 YYREEE (reference sequence). Trimming pared 7 bases from V and 1 base from J, leaving 17 bases between. The CDR3: CASRTGGAVQETQYF. CDR3 coding DNA: TGTGCCAGCCGCACTGGGGGGGCGGTCCAAGAGACCCAGTACTTC.

The chain couples TRBV10-3 to TRBJ2-7, with a tentative D call TRBD2 (6 bases). V lost 6 bases, J lost 2 bases, and 11 bases lay in between. The CDR3 is made up of 13 amino acids. Germline-derived CDR1 and CDR2 are ENHRY and SYGVKD. CDR3 protein: CAISGDSAYEQYF. The CDR3 nucleotides are TGTGCCATCAGCGGGGACTCAGCCTACGAGCAGTACTTC.